The 19 T cell receptor beta chains below all came from one sample that was sequenced in a study of shared clonotypes between healthy human individuals. Assay used: immunoSEQ multiplex PCR; TCRdb lists only in-frame clones, some missing. The sample lists some 2,100,000 clones; approximately 94% were seen once. The sample comprised naive CD4+ T cells sorted from blood. The subset here: CD45RA+ positively selected. Receptors were obtained from a man aged 18 to 30 in good health.

The chain couples TRBV6-5 to TRBJ2-7; 9 bases line up with TRBD1. The CDR3 length is 12 residues. The V and J ends lost 7 bases and 6 bases, in that order; junction bases with no gene match: 4. Germline V gene lookup returns CDR1 MNHEY and CDR2 SVGAGI. Written as DNA, the CDR3 is TGTGCCAGCAAACCGACAGGGGGCGAGCAGTACTTC. It translates to CASKPTGGEQYF.

The chain recombines TRBV5-1 with TRBJ1-2, with 9 bases aligning to TRBD1. Germline CDR1 SGHRS, CDR2 YFSETQ. V trimming: 7 bases; J trimming: 7 bases; junction bases outside the gene matches: 8. This CDR3 has 13 residues. The chain's CDR3 is CASAEQGARGYTF. CDR3 sequence (DNA): TGCGCCAGCGCCGAACAGGGGGCGCGTGGCTACACCTTC.

The V gene is TRBV7-6, the J gene TRBJ2-7; TRBD1 matches 9 bases. After removal of 4 bases from V and 6 bases from J, the junction contained 10 bases not matched to a gene. CDR3 length: 15 amino acids. Germline assignment: CDR1 SGHVS and CDR2 FNYEAQ. CDR3 region: CASSSGTGLWVEQYF. CDR3 in DNA: TGTGCCAGCAGCTCGGGGACAGGGCTGTGGGTCGAGCAGTACTTC. Full variable domain (remainder filled in from reference TRBV7-6 and TRBJ2-7): GAGVSQSPRYKVTKRGQDVALRCDPISGHVSLYWYRQALGQGPEFLTYFNYEAQQDKSGLPNDRFSAERPEGSISTLTIQRTEQRDSAMYRCASSSGTGLWVEQYFGPGTRLTVT.

The rearrangement joins TRBV29-1 to TRBJ2-1; D is possibly TRBD2 (5 bases). The germline V gene encodes CDR1 SQVTM and CDR2 ANQGSEA. V was clipped by 0 bases and J by 8 bases, with 8 bases between them. The CDR3 is made up of 12 amino acids. In DNA form, the CDR3 reads TGCAGCGTTGAAGATGGGAGCTATGAGCAGTTCTTC. It is translated as CSVEDGSYEQFF.

V gene TRBV6-5 combines with J gene TRBJ1-2, with 10 bases lining up with TRBD1. V lost 10 bases to trimming and J lost 1 base; unmatched junction nucleotides: 6. Germline V gene lookup returns CDR1 MNHEY and CDR2 SVGAGI. The CDR3 length is 14 residues. The chain's CDR3 is CATLDRGNNYGYTF. The CDR3 nucleotides read TGTGCCACCTTGGACAGGGGGAATAACTATGGCTACACCTTC.

This chain links TRBV7-2 with TRBJ2-7; D is perhaps TRBD1 or TRBD2 (5 bases each). The CDR3 is 17 residues long. Germline values: CDR1 SGHTA, CDR2 FQGNSA. Trimming removed 4 bases from V and 3 bases from J, with 22 bases in between. The CDR3 DNA is TGTGCCAGCAGCTCCCAATACAGGACTTTTCTAAACTACGAGCAGTACTTC. This gives the protein CASSSQYRTFLNYEQYF. The full variable domain, its missing parts supplied by reference TRBV7-2 and TRBJ2-7, is GAGVSQSPSNKVTEKGKDVELRCDPISGHTALYWYRQSLGQGLEFLIYFQGNSAPDKSGLPSDRFSAERTGGSVSTLTIQRTQQEDSAVYLCASSSQYRTFLNYEQYFGPGTRLTVT.

V gene TRBV6-1 combines with J gene TRBJ1-1; TRBD1 matches at 8 bases. V shed 6 bases, J shed 1 base, and the junction held 4 bases outside the gene matches. Per the germline V gene, CDR1 is MNHNS and CDR2 is SASEGT. The CDR3 has 14 residues. CDR3 sequence: CASRRTGSNTEAFF. CDR3 coding DNA: TGTGCCAGCAGACGGACAGGGTCGAACACTGAAGCTTTCTTT.

The genes are TRBV7-9 and TRBJ1-3, with D possibly being TRBD1 (5 bases). Per germline, CDR1 SEHNR and CDR2 FQNEAQ (reference sequence). The CDR3 covers 14 residues. V lost 2 bases to trimming and J lost 2 bases, with 7 bases between them. The CDR3 loop reads CASSLLTAGNTIYF. DNA for the CDR3: TGTGCCAGCAGCTTACTGACAGCTGGAAACACCATATATTTT.

The rearrangement uses TRBV5-4 and TRBJ1-4; no firm D call. The CDR3 contains 16 residues. V was shortened by 0 bases and J by 1 base, with 10 bases between the two germline ends. Germline values: CDR1 SGHNT, CDR2 YYREEE (reference sequence). For the CDR3, the DNA is TGTGCCAGCAGCTTGGGTCCGGGAGGAACTAATGAAAAACTGTTTTTT. Amino acids: CASSLGPGGTNEKLFF.

Comment on this clone: The same CDR3 arises from other DNA sequences in this sample as well. The genes are TRBV11-2 and TRBJ2-2, with no clear D. Germline CDR1 SGHAT, CDR2 FQNNGV. The CDR3 spans 14 residues. V was pared by 1 base and J by 1 base, with 4 bases between. The CDR3 nucleotides are TGTGCCAGCAGCTTAGGCGTGAACACCGGGGAGCTGTTTTTT. Translating gives CASSLGVNTGELFF.

This clone was counted a few times. Other DNA sequences in this specimen translate into the identical CDR3. This chain connects TRBV7-9 to TRBJ2-5; 13 bases line up with TRBD2. Germline-derived CDR1 and CDR2 are SEHNR and FQNEAQ (reference sequence). J was trimmed by 2 bases and V by 1 base; bases with no gene match: 1. The CDR3 has 16 residues. The chain's CDR3 is CASSLGGLAGQETQYF. The CDR3, as DNA: TGTGCCAGCAGCTTAGGGGGACTAGCGGGGCAAGAGACCCAGTACTTC.

The rearrangement links TRBV7-2 to TRBJ2-1; a possible D gene is TRBD2 (5 bases). V dropped 7 bases and J dropped 8 bases, with 18 bases sitting between them. The CDR3 is made up of 14 amino acids. Germline CDR1 reads SGHTA; CDR2 reads FQGNSA. CDR3 region: CASIEGGSFHEQFF. CDR3 bases: TGTGCCAGCATTGAGGGCGGGTCCTTCCATGAGCAGTTCTTC.

The sample holds one count of this clone. This rearrangement joins TRBV14 to TRBJ2-7; 14 bases agree with TRBD2. V trimming: 4 bases; J trimming: 7 bases; junction bases outside the gene matches: 9. Per germline, CDR1 SGHDN and CDR2 FVKESK. This CDR3 contains 16 residues. The CDR3 coding sequence is TGTGCCAGCAGCCGCACGGGACTAGCGGGAGTGGGTGAGCAGTACTTC. Translation gives CASSRTGLAGVGEQYF.

The rearrangement joins TRBV18 to TRBJ2-4; a possible D gene is TRBD2 (6 bases). Trimming left V 6 bases short and J 8 bases short, with 17 bases between. Germline V gene sequence: CDR1 KGHSH, CDR2 LQKENI. The CDR3 is made up of 14 amino acids. The CDR3 loop reads CASSPGDFRDIQYF. DNA of the CDR3: TGTGCCAGCTCCCCGGGAGACTTTCGAGACATTCAGTACTTC.

V gene TRBV9 combines with J gene TRBJ2-3, with D tentatively TRBD2 (6 bases). The V gene's germline CDR1 is SGDLS and CDR2 YYNGEE. Trimming stripped 0 bases from V and 0 bases from J, with 11 bases between. The CDR3 spans 16 residues. The CDR3 sequence: CASSVGGTPSTDTQYF. DNA of the CDR3: TGTGCCAGCAGCGTAGGTGGGACTCCTAGCACAGATACGCAGTATTTT.

The chain recombines TRBV5-4 with TRBJ2-2; TRBD2 might be the D (6 bases). V was clipped by 3 bases and J by 7 bases, with 16 bases between them. The CDR3 has 15 residues. CDR1 SGHNT and CDR2 YYREEE come from the germline V gene (reference sequence). This chain's CDR3 is CASSSASAASGELFF. CDR3 sequence (DNA): TGTGCCAGCAGCTCAGCTAGCGCCGCGAGCGGGGAGCTGTTTTTT.

The chain links TRBV7-3 to TRBJ2-3, with TRBD1 as a possible D gene (6 bases). CDR1 and CDR2 (germline): SGHTA, FQGTGA. V was pared by 5 bases and J by 2 bases, with 11 bases between. The CDR3 extends over 14 amino acids. CDR3 residues: CASSPDRTTDTQYF. The CDR3 region has the DNA TGTGCCAGCAGCCCGGACAGAACCACAGATACGCAGTATTTT.

The chain links TRBV6-5 to TRBJ1-6; 8 positions agree with TRBD1. The CDR3 has 14 amino acids. Germline values: CDR1 MNHEY, CDR2 SVGAGI. V lost 4 bases to trimming and J lost 7 bases; unmatched junction nucleotides: 3. DNA of the CDR3: TGTGCCAGCAGTTCAACAGGGGGGAATTCACCCCTCCACTTT. Its protein product is CASSSTGGNSPLHF.

The J gene is TRBJ2-7, the V gene TRBV5-1, with TRBD1 matching 8 bases. Germline V gives CDR1 SGHRS, CDR2 YFSETQ. V shed 4 bases, J shed 7 bases, and the junction held 13 bases outside the gene matches. The CDR3 is 15 residues long. The CDR3, as DNA: TGCGCCAGCAGCATTCTGTCGACAGGGGTAGAAGAGCAGTACTTC. The encoded protein is CASSILSTGVEEQYF. Full variable domain (missing parts from reference TRBV5-1 and TRBJ2-7): KAGVTQTPRYLIKTRGQQVTLSCSPISGHRSVSWYQQTPGQGLQFLFEYFSETQRNKGNFPGRFSGRQFSNSRSEMNVSTLELGDSALYLCASSILSTGVEEQYFGPGTRLTVT.